This entry concerns a single T cell receptor (beta chain). This sample was included in a study of blood T cell repertoires in COVID-19. Study overall: PBMCs, B-cell-depleted T cells, or T cells were the source of the cDNA or gDNA that made up the material.

Germline CDR1 and CDR2: SGHVS and FNYEAQ. The junction had 5 bases not matched to a gene; V was cut back by 4 bases and J by 3 bases. The CDR3 has 16 residues. Produced via immunoSEQ multiplex PCR; TCRdb's table is partial and in-frame only. The table has approximately 200,000 clones, around 80% seen once. The chain is built from TRBV7-6 and TRBJ2-3, with TRBD2 matching over 12 bases. This TCR came from a woman between 50 and 59 years old with acute or convalescent COVID-19. Sequencing was performed on peripheral blood. CDR3 sequence: CASSSPTSGGTDTQYF. CDR3 nucleotides: TGTGCCAGCAGCTCCCCGACTAGCGGGGGAACAGATACGCAGTATTTT.